These T cell receptor beta chains were read from a single sample in a study of control samples from healthy donors and cancer patients. The repertoire was sequenced with immunoSEQ multiplex PCR; TCRdb's copy has only in-frame clones and lacks some. The sample has more than 95,000 clones; almost 95% are singletons. The specimen was PBMCs. Receptor source: a man older than 75 with head and neck cancer. Both conserved end residues are part of each CDR3. The D gene is left open where the match is weak. Only part of the rows carry a size: once, few, many, or a class if the clone is expanded.

- | TRBJ2-7 | TRBD2 | TRBV4-3 | CASSQGTSGVYEQYF | TGCGCCAGCAGCCAGGGTACTAGCGGGGTCTACGAGCAGTACTTC
- | TRBJ1-3 | - | TRBV15 | CATSKDTGANTIYF | TGTGCCACCAGCAAAGATACGGGGGCAAACACCATATATTTT
- | TRBJ1-1 | TRBD1 | TRBV30 | CAWSGQGETEAFF | TGTGCCTGGAGTGGACAGGGGGAAACTGAAGCTTTCTTT
- | TRBJ1-3 | TRBD1 | TRBV18 | CASSPLGQGVSGNTIYF | TGTGCCAGCTCACCGCTGGGACAGGGGGTCTCTGGAAACACCATATATTTT
- | TRBJ1-1 | TRBD1 | TRBV12-3/TRBV12-4 | CASNRGLTEAFF | TGTGCCAGCAACAGGGGTCTCACTGAAGCTTTCTTT
few | TRBJ1-1 | TRBD1 | TRBV5-1 | CASSFPDRVNTEAFF | TGCGCCAGCAGCTTTCCGGACAGGGTGAACACTGAAGCTTTCTTT
- | TRBJ2-1 | - | TRBV7-9 | CASSPSPHTPVDNEQFF | TGTGCCAGCAGCCCCTCCCCACACACCCCGGTGGACAATGAGCAGTTCTTC
once | TRBJ2-1 | - | TRBV7-8 | CASSLVQESSYNEQFF | TGTGCCAGCAGCTTAGTTCAGGAAAGCTCCTACAATGAGCAGTTCTTC
- | TRBJ1-1 | TRBD1 | TRBV10-3 | CAIKGQGGGEAFF | TGTGCCATCAAGGGACAGGGCGGGGGTGAAGCTTTCTTT
once | TRBJ2-1 | - | TRBV3-1/TRBV3-2 | CASSPVRILGNEQFF | TGTGCCAGCAGCCCCGTACGTATCCTCGGCAATGAGCAGTTCTTC
- | TRBJ2-2 | - | TRBV11-2 | CASSRETLGGELFF | TGTGCCAGCAGCCGCGAAACTCTGGGCGGGGAGCTGTTTTTT
- | TRBJ2-7 | - | TRBV11-2 | CASSSPGFPYEQYF | TGTGCCAGCAGCTCCCCAGGGTTCCCCTACGAGCAGTACTTC
once | TRBJ1-4 | - | TRBV6-5 | CASRATNEKLFF | TGTGCCAGCCGGGCAACTAATGAAAAACTGTTTTTT
- | TRBJ2-5 | - | TRBV27 | CASRLRWDTQETQYF | TGTGCCAGTAGACTTAGGTGGGACACTCAAGAGACCCAGTACTTC
- | TRBJ2-7 | TRBD2 | TRBV30 | CAIGGGPPYEQYF | TGTGCCATCGGGGGGGGCCCCCCCTACGAGCAGTACTTC
once | TRBJ2-7 | - | TRBV2 | CASGSIRDFTYEQYF | TGTGCCAGCGGTTCAATACGGGACTTTACCTACGAGCAGTACTTC
few | TRBJ1-3 | - | TRBV30 | CAWSVSGTSGNTIYF | TGTGCCTGGAGTGTAAGCGGAACCTCTGGAAACACCATATATTTT
once | TRBJ1-2 | - | TRBV30 | CAWKTGDGYTF | TGTGCCTGGAAGACAGGCGATGGCTACACCTTC
- | TRBJ2-7 | - | TRBV5-1 | CASSPDLDMTGFYEQYF | TGCGCCAGCAGCCCGGACCTCGATATGACTGGATTCTACGAGCAGTACTTC
- | TRBJ1-2 | - | TRBV24-1 | CATSDLRRGGVLRGGYTF | TGTGCCACCAGTGATTTAAGACGGGGGGGGGTATTGAGGGGGGGCTACACCTTC
- | TRBJ2-1 | - | TRBV9 | CASSRSGSIGEQFF | TGTGCCAGCAGCCGATCCGGGAGTATCGGTGAGCAGTTCTTC
- | TRBJ2-2 | TRBD1 | TRBV9 | CASSPRQGNTGELFF | TGTGCCAGCAGCCCGCGACAGGGTAACACCGGGGAGCTGTTTTTT
- | TRBJ2-7 | - | TRBV11-3 | CASSSQNYEQYF | TGTGCCAGCAGCTCTCAAAACTACGAGCAGTACTTC
once | TRBJ2-7 | - | TRBV3-1/TRBV3-2 | CASSQVSSSYEQYF | TGTGCCAGCAGCCAAGTAAGTAGCTCCTACGAGCAGTACTTC